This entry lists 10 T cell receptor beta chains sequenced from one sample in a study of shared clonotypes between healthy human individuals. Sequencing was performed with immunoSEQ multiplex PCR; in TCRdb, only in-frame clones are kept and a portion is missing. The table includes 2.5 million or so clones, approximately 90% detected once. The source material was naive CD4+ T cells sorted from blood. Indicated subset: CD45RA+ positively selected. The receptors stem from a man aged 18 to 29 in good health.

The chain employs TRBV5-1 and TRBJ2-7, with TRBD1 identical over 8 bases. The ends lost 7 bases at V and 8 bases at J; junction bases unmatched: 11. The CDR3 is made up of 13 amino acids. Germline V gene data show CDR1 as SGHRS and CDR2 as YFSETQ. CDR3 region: CASARTGSEQQYF. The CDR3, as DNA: TGCGCCAGCGCCCGGACAGGGAGTGAACAGCAGTACTTC.

CDR3 amino acids: CASSLEQGLEADTQYF. CDR3 coding DNA: TGTGCCAGCAGCTTGGAGCAGGGGCTCGAGGCAGATACGCAGTATTTT. The chain joins TRBV5-6 to TRBJ2-3, with D tentatively TRBD1 (6 bases). This CDR3 is built from 16 residues. Trimming took off 0 bases at V and 4 bases at J, with 15 bases between the two ends. Germline V gene data show CDR1 as SGHDT and CDR2 as YYEEEE.

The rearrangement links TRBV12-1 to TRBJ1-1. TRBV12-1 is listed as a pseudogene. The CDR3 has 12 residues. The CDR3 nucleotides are TGTGCCAGCAGCCTGGATCCCACTGAAGCTTTCTTT. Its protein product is CASSLDPTEAFF.

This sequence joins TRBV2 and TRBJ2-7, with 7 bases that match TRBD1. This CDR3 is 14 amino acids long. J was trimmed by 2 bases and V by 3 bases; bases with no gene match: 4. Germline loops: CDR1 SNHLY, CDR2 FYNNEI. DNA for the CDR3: TGTGCCAGCAGTGAGGACAGGTACACCTACGAGCAGTACTTC. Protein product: CASSEDRYTYEQYF.

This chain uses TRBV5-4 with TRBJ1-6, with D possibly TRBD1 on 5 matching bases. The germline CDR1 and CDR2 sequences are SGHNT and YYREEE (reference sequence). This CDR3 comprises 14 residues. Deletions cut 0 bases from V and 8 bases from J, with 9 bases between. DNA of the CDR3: TGTGCCAGCAGCTTGGCTCTAGGGGATTCACCCCTCCACTTT. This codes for CASSLALGDSPLHF. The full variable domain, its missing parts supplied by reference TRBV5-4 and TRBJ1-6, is ETGVTQSPTHLIKTRGQQVTLRCSSQSGHNTVSWYQQALGQGPQFIFQYYREEENGRGNFPPRFSGLQFPNYSSELNVNALELDDSALYLCASSLALGDSPLHFGNGTRLTVT.

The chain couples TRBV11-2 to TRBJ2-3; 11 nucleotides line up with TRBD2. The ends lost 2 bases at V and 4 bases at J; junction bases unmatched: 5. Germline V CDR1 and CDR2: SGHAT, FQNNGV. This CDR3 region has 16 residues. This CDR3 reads CASSLRLAGLADTQYF. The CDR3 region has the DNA TGTGCCAGCAGCTTACGACTAGCGGGATTGGCAGATACGCAGTATTTT.

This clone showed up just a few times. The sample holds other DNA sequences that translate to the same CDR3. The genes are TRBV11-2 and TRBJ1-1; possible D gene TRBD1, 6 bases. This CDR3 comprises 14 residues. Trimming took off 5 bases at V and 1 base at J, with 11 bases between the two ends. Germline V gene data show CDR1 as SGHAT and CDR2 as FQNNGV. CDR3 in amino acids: CASSLTTGNTEAFF. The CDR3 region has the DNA TGTGCCAGCAGCCTCACGACAGGGAACACTGAAGCTTTCTTT.

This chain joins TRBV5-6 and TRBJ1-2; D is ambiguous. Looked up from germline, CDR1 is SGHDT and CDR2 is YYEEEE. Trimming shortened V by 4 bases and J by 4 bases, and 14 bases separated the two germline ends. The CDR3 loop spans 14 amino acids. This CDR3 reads CASSSTSGLYGYTF. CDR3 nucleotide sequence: TGTGCCAGCAGCAGCACCTCAGGCCTCTATGGCTACACCTTC.

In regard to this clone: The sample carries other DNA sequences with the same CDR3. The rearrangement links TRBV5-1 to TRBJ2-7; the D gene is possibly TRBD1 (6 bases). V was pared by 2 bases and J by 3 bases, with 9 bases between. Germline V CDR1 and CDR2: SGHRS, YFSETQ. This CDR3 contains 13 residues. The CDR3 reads CASSLTGNYEQYF. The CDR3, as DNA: TGCGCCAGCAGCTTAACAGGGAACTACGAGCAGTACTTC.

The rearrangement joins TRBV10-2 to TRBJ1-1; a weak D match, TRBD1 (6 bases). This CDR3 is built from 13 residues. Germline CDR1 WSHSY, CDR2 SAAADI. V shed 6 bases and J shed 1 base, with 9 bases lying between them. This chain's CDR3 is CASRVQGNTEAFF. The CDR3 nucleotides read TGCGCCAGCAGGGTACAGGGGAACACTGAAGCTTTCTTT.